Presented here are 21 T cell receptor beta chains from one specimen sequenced in a study of shared clonotypes between healthy human individuals (dated by TCRdb to 2020 to 2021). Preparation of the library involved the immunoSEQ multiplex PCR assay. In its TCRdb copy, this immuneACCESS table keeps in-frame sequences only and misses some clones. Where compared with another copy, unresolved V genes explain less than half of these, and the others have no known cause. Present in this sample are hundreds of thousands of clones, 90% to 96% of which were seen just once. The top ten constitute 0.05% to 0.07% of the sample. Material: naive CD4+ T cells sorted from blood. In the paper's terms, the cell subset or site label means: CD45RA+ positively selected. The receptors here all came from a woman aged 30 to 39 in good health.

This clone was detected only a few times. The identical CDR3 is also encoded by other nucleotide sequences in the sample. The rearrangement links TRBV28 to TRBJ2-7, with no clear D. The V end lost 6 bases, the J end lost 3 bases, and 9 bases lay between the germline ends. The CDR3 totals 12 residues. Looked up from germline, CDR1 is MDHEN and CDR2 is SYDVKM. The CDR3 nucleotides read TGTGCCAGCAGCTCCGCCGGCTACGAGCAGTACTTC. It encodes CASSSAGYEQYF.

V usage is TRBV5-1 and J usage is TRBJ2-7; either TRBD1 or TRBD2 may fit D (5 bases each). The length of the CDR3 is 16 residues. The germline V gene has CDR1 SGHRS and CDR2 YFSETQ. The V and J ends lost 2 bases and 2 bases respectively, with 17 bases between them. This CDR3 is CASSFRDGYRPYEQYF. Here the CDR3 DNA reads TGCGCCAGCAGCTTCCGGGACGGCTACCGGCCCTACGAGCAGTACTTC.

The rearrangement uses TRBV29-1 and TRBJ2-7, with 10 bases lining up with TRBD2. CDR3 length equals 12 residues. V shed 6 bases, J shed 4 bases, and the junction held 3 bases outside the gene matches. Germline values: CDR1 SQVTM, CDR2 ANQGSEA. The CDR3 DNA reads as TGCAGCGTAGCGGGAGGGCCGTACGAGCAGTACTTC. It translates to CSVAGGPYEQYF.

This clone was observed a single time. The gene calls are TRBV2 and TRBJ2-6; D unclear. Trimming took off 3 bases at V and 2 bases at J, with 2 bases between the two ends. CDR1 and CDR2 from the germline V gene are SNHLY and FYNNEI. The CDR3 loop spans 13 amino acids. The DNA of the CDR3 is TGTGCCAGCAGTGAGCCTGGGGCCAACGTCCTGACTTTC. It yields the protein CASSEPGANVLTF.

The V gene is TRBV28, the J gene TRBJ1-5; 7 bases align to TRBD1. The germline V gene encodes CDR1 MDHEN and CDR2 SYDVKM. The V gene end was trimmed by 3 bases and the J gene end by 7 bases; junction bases not matched to a gene: 15. The CDR3 consists of 17 residues. CDR3 residues: CASSLPPIGGPGQPQHF. The CDR3 DNA follows: TGTGCCAGCAGTTTGCCTCCGATAGGGGGCCCCGGACAGCCCCAGCATTTT. The full variable domain, completed using reference TRBV28 and TRBJ1-5, is DVKVTQSSRYLVKRTGEKVFLECVQDMDHENMFWYRQDPGLGLRLIYFSYDVKMKEKGDIPEGYSVSREKKERFSLILESASTNQTSMYLCASSLPPIGGPGQPQHFGDGTRLSIL.

DNA for the CDR3: TGTGCCATCAGTACGAGGACAGGGGTCGACACTGAAGCTTTCTTT. Encoded protein: CAISTRTGVDTEAFF. The chain links TRBV10-3 to TRBJ1-1; the match to TRBD1 covers 9 bases. Germline-derived CDR1 and CDR2 are ENHRY and SYGVKD. J lost 3 bases, V lost 5 bases, and 7 bases had no gene match. CDR3 length: 15 residues.

Remarks on this clone: This sample also contains other DNA sequences that code for the same CDR3. The chain carries TRBV28 and TRBJ2-7, with TRBD1 matching 9 bases. The CDR3 extends over 15 amino acids. The J segment lost 4 bases and the V segment lost 4 bases, leaving 8 bases of the junction unmatched. From germline, CDR1 is MDHEN and CDR2 SYDVKM. The CDR3 loop reads CASSSTGGLGYEQYF. The CDR3 DNA reads as TGTGCCAGCAGTTCTACAGGGGGCCTTGGATACGAGCAGTACTTC. The variable domain in full, with the rest retrieved from reference TRBV28 and TRBJ2-7, is DVKVTQSSRYLVKRTGEKVFLECVQDMDHENMFWYRQDPGLGLRLIYFSYDVKMKEKGDIPEGYSVSREKKERFSLILESASTNQTSMYLCASSSTGGLGYEQYFGPGTRLTVT.

V usage is TRBV5-1 and J usage is TRBJ2-5, with D perhaps matching TRBD1 (5 bases). Germline values: CDR1 SGHRS, CDR2 YFSETQ. The CDR3 spans 14 residues. V lost 4 bases to trimming and J lost 0 bases, with 10 bases between them. The CDR3 is CASSPTEYQETQYF. CDR3 DNA: TGCGCCAGCAGCCCGACAGAGTACCAAGAGACCCAGTACTTC.

V and J are TRBV28 and TRBJ2-1; 7 bases are shared with TRBD2. Trimming removed 7 bases from V and 0 bases from J; junction bases left unmatched: 6. CDR3 length: 15 residues. Germline V gene lookup returns CDR1 MDHEN and CDR2 SYDVKM. The CDR3 DNA reads TGTGCCAGCACGAGAGCGGGGAGCTCCTACAATGAGCAGTTCTTC. Translating it yields CASTRAGSSYNEQFF.

This rearrangement joins TRBV5-1 to TRBJ2-7; D perhaps matches TRBD2 (6 bases). CDR3 length: 17 amino acids. Germline V gene sequence: CDR1 SGHRS, CDR2 YFSETQ. The ends were cut back, 0 bases at V and 1 base at J, with 17 bases in the middle. CDR3 amino acids: CASSLDYGAGTSYEQYF. The CDR3, as DNA: TGCGCCAGCAGCTTGGATTATGGGGCGGGGACGTCCTACGAGCAGTACTTC.

The chain has TRBV6-5 and TRBJ1-1; tentative D call: TRBD1 (5 bases). The length of the CDR3 is 14 residues. Trimming removed 2 bases from V and 2 bases from J, with 9 bases in between. Germline V gene data show CDR1 as MNHEY and CDR2 as SVGAGI. CDR3 sequence: CASSYGGINTEAFF. DNA for the CDR3: TGTGCCAGCAGTTACGGGGGGATAAACACTGAAGCTTTCTTT.

A word on this clone: One junction end does not reproduce the germline sequence, and a read error may be involved. The V call is TRBV14, the J call TRBJ2-7; 8 bases align to TRBD2. This CDR3 is 15 amino acids long. Germline V gene sequence: CDR1 SGHDN, CDR2 FVKESK. This CDR3 reads CASSQGLGPGYEQCF. The CDR3 DNA sequence: TGTGCCAGCAGCCAGGGACTAGGTCCTGGGTACGAGCAGTGCTTC.

The chain links TRBV5-6 to TRBJ2-2, with D possibly TRBD1 on 6 matching bases. Between the trimmed V and J ends, which lost 1 base and 6 bases, there was a span of 10 bases. The CDR3 extends over 14 amino acids. The V gene's germline CDR1 is SGHDT and CDR2 YYEEEE. CDR3 residues: CASSLTGTAGELFF. In nucleotides, the CDR3 is TGTGCCAGCAGCTTGACAGGGACCGCCGGGGAGCTGTTTTTT.

This chain uses TRBV4-1 with TRBJ1-5, with 7 bases aligning to TRBD1. CDR1 and CDR2 (germline): MGHRA, YSYEKL. The CDR3 loop spans 16 amino acids. Trimming cost V 5 bases and J 4 bases; bases outside gene matches: 11. Written as DNA, the CDR3 is TGCGCCAGCAGCGCGGGGACAGCAGGCCCTAATCAGCCCCAGCATTTT. Protein sequence: CASSAGTAGPNQPQHF.

The CDR3 nucleotides read TGTGCCAGCAGCTTAGGTTTAAACTATGGCTACACCTTC. Translated, it gives CASSLGLNYGYTF. V and J are TRBV7-8 and TRBJ1-2; D uncertain. The V end was cut by 1 base, the J end by 2 bases, with 5 bases between. The CDR3 covers 13 residues. CDR1 and CDR2 (germline): SGHVS, FQNEAQ.

The chain is built from TRBV7-9 and TRBJ1-1; the match to TRBD1 covers 7 bases. Germline V gene sequence: CDR1 SEHNR, CDR2 FQNEAQ (reference sequence). Germline trimming cut 4 bases from V and 7 bases from J; bases unmatched to any gene: 6. There are 13 residues in the CDR3. Here the CDR3 DNA reads TGTGCCAGCAGCTCCGGGGACAGATATGAAGCTTTCTTT. It is translated as CASSSGDRYEAFF.

This sequence joins TRBV19 and TRBJ2-5; D tentatively fits TRBD1 or TRBD2 (5 bases each). CDR3 length: 15 amino acids. The germline gives CDR1 LNHDA, CDR2 SQIVND (reference sequence). V was cut by 3 bases and J by 1 base, with 12 bases left in between. The CDR3 bases are TGTGCCAGTAGTATCCGGGCAGGGAGCCAAGAGACCCAGTACTTC. Its translation is CASSIRAGSQETQYF. The complete variable domain, with remaining parts taken from reference TRBV19 and TRBJ2-5, reads DGGITQSPKYLFRKEGQNVTLSCEQNLNHDAMYWYRQDPGQGLRLIYYSQIVNDFQKGDIAEGYSVSREKKESFPLTVTSAQKNPTAFYLCASSIRAGSQETQYFGPGTRLLVL.

This clone was recorded only once. V usage is TRBV30 and J usage is TRBJ2-1; D remains unclear. The CDR3 runs to 12 residues. V was shortened by 2 bases and J by 9 bases, with 11 bases between the two germline ends. CDR1 and CDR2 from the germline V gene are GTSNPN and SVGIG (reference sequence). The CDR3 sequence: CAWSFGGPEQFF. CDR3 sequence (DNA): TGTGCCTGGAGTTTTGGTGGTCCTGAGCAGTTCTTC.

The genes are TRBV9 and TRBJ2-7; tentatively, D is TRBD1 (7 bases). Germline values: CDR1 SGDLS, CDR2 YYNGEE. Trimming cost V 4 bases and J 0 bases, with 17 bases left between them. The CDR3 spans 16 residues. The CDR3 nucleotides are TGTGCCAGCAGCCAAATAAGGGGGGACAGCTCCTACGAGCAGTACTTC. It yields the protein CASSQIRGDSSYEQYF.

The CDR3 sequence is CASSTASDTQYF. The CDR3 DNA is TGTGCCAGCAGTACGGCCTCAGATACGCAGTATTTT. This chain joins TRBV6-5 and TRBJ2-3, with D unresolved. Trimming left V 5 bases short and J 4 bases short, with 7 bases between. Germline loops: CDR1 MNHEY, CDR2 SVGAGI. This CDR3 region has 12 residues.

Details on this clone: At one end the junction does not follow the germline gene, possibly because of a read error. This chain uses TRBV11-1 with TRBJ2-7; D could derive from TRBD1 or TRBD2 (5 bases each). This CDR3 region has 13 residues. Germline CDR1 and CDR2: SGHAT and FQDESV (reference sequence). Written as DNA, the CDR3 is TGTGCCAGCAGCCTTAGGGACGGCCACGATCAGTACTTC. This gives the protein CASSLRDGHDQYF.